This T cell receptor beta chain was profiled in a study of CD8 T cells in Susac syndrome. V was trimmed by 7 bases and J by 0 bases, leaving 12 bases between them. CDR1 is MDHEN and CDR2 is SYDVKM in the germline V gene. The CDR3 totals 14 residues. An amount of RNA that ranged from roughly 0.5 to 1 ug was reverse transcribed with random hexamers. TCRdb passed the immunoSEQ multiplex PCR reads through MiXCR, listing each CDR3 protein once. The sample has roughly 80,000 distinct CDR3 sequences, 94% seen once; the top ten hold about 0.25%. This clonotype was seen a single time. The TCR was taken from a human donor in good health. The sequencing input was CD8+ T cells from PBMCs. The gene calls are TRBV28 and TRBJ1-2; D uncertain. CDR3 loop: CASNSGETNYGYTF. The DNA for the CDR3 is TGTGCCAGCAACTCCGGGGAAACTAACTATGGCTACACCTTC.